The 27 T cell receptor beta chains below were found in one sample sequenced in a study of T cell responses to AZD1222 COVID-19 vaccine. The assay was immunoSEQ multiplex PCR, and TCRdb's table has in-frame clones only and misses some. The sample lists about 170,000 clones; approximately 90% were seen once. The starting material was peripheral blood, obtained 28 days after the second dose of the MenACWY control vaccine. The receptors stem from an adult who received the MenACWY meningococcal vaccine as a control.

The rearrangement uses TRBV27 and TRBJ2-3; weak D call: TRBD2 (6 bases). The V and J ends lost 3 bases and 3 bases respectively, with 19 bases between them. This CDR3 comprises 17 residues. Germline values: CDR1 MNHEY, CDR2 SMNVEV (reference sequence). CDR3 protein: CASSFNLAGLGTDTQYF. The CDR3 coding sequence is TGTGCCAGCAGTTTCAATCTCGCGGGACTTGGTACAGATACGCAGTATTTT.

The chain links TRBV9 to TRBJ1-2, with D unresolved. CDR1 and CDR2 from the germline V gene are SGDLS and YYNGEE. The CDR3 runs to 15 residues. Trimming took 0 bases from V and 5 from J, leaving 14 bases between them. CDR3 nucleotide sequence: TGTGCCAGCAGCGTAGAGGCCAGCAACTTATATGGCTACACCTTC. It translates to CASSVEASNLYGYTF.

The CDR3 region is CASSPGERTEAFF. The CDR3 DNA follows: TGTGCCAGCAGCCCGGGCGAACGGACTGAAGCTTTCTTT. The chain links TRBV6-5 to TRBJ1-1; D call uncertain. CDR1 is MNHEY and CDR2 is SVGAGI in the germline V gene. The CDR3 length is 13 residues. Trimming removed 6 bases from V and 5 bases from J, with 13 bases in between.

V usage is TRBV9 and J usage is TRBJ1-6, with D tentatively TRBD1 (6 bases). Germline assignment: CDR1 SGDLS and CDR2 YYNGEE. The CDR3 loop spans 15 amino acids. With 1 base removed from V and 13 bases from J, the gap between germline ends came to 18 bases. DNA for the CDR3: TGTGCCAGCAGCGTATGGACAGATCCCCTCACCCCCCTCCACTTT. Encoded protein: CASSVWTDPLTPLHF.

The chain employs TRBV2 and TRBJ2-7, with unresolved D. Germline V gene sequence: CDR1 SNHLY, CDR2 FYNNEI. CDR3 length equals 13 residues. Trimming left V 4 bases short and J 3 bases short, with 10 bases between. CDR3 nucleotide sequence: TGTGCCAGCAGTGTATCCGGAAGCTACGAGCAGTACTTC. Amino acids: CASSVSGSYEQYF.

The chain links TRBV25-1 to TRBJ1-2, with 9 positions matching TRBD1. Germline CDR1 reads MGHDK; CDR2 reads SYGVNS. V lost 4 bases, J lost 4 bases, and 4 bases stayed unmatched. This CDR3 is 14 amino acids long. CDR3 loop: CASSGQGGGYGYTF. DNA of the CDR3: TGTGCCAGCAGTGGACAGGGGGGCGGCTATGGCTACACCTTC.

The chain is built from TRBV18 and TRBJ1-5, with 12 bases that match TRBD1. The CDR3 length is 17 residues. Germline V gives CDR1 KGHSH, CDR2 LQKENI. V gave up 2 bases and J gave up 7 bases; unmatched junction bases: 9. The CDR3 sequence is CASSPTGTGGAGQPQHF. CDR3 bases: TGTGCCAGCTCACCAACCGGGACAGGGGGCGCCGGCCAGCCCCAGCATTTT.

The gene calls are TRBV24-1 and TRBJ1-2; D is ambiguous. V lost 8 bases and J lost 8, with 17 bases in between. The CDR3 has 13 residues. The germline V gene encodes CDR1 KGHDR and CDR2 SFDVKD. CDR3 sequence (DNA): TGTGCCACCACCCCCGGGCCCGGAGGGGGCTACACCTTC. This gives the protein CATTPGPGGGYTF.

This chain uses TRBV28 with TRBJ1-1; the match to TRBD1 covers 7 bases. Trimming took 6 bases from V and 11 from J; bases not matched to a gene: 15. The CDR3 contains 14 residues. In germline, CDR1 is MDHEN, CDR2 SYDVKM. This CDR3 reads CASRYYPGTAAAFF. CDR3 sequence (DNA): TGTGCCAGCAGATACTACCCCGGGACAGCGGCGGCTTTCTTT. Filled out from reference TRBV28 and TRBJ1-1, the complete variable domain reads DVKVTQSSRYLVKRTGEKVFLECVQDMDHENMFWYRQDPGLGLRLIYFSYDVKMKEKGDIPEGYSVSREKKERFSLILESASTNQTSMYLCASRYYPGTAAAFFGQGTRLTVV.

This chain connects TRBV3-1 (or the pseudogene TRBV3-2) to TRBJ1-5, with D uncertain. The CDR3 covers 16 residues. V shed 3 bases and J shed 2 bases, with 14 bases lying between them. From germline, CDR1 is LGHDT and CDR2 YNNKEL (reference sequence). The CDR3 nucleotides are TGTGCCAGCAGCCAGAGCAGGTCCAGAGGCAATCAGCCCCAGCATTTT. Residues: CASSQSRSRGNQPQHF.

The chain recombines TRBV18 with TRBJ1-6; 8 bases line up with TRBD1. This CDR3 spans 15 amino acids. J gave up 9 bases and V 4 bases, and 8 bases lay outside the gene matches. CDR1 is KGHSH and CDR2 is LQKENI in the germline V gene. DNA of the CDR3: TGTGCCAGCTCACGCCGGGACAGGAGTGGTTCACCCCTCCACTTT. Amino acid sequence: CASSRRDRSGSPLHF.

V and J are TRBV12-3 or TRBV12-4 and TRBJ1-2, with no clear D. The germline V and J ends were trimmed by 6 bases and 6 bases, with 14 bases remaining between them. The CDR3 spans 13 residues. CDR3 DNA: TGTGCCAGCAGGTTGCTGCTTGGGGATGGCTACACCTTC. Its translation: CASRLLLGDGYTF.

This clone occurred once. The chain carries TRBV28 and TRBJ2-3, with 10 bases that match TRBD2. The V and J ends lost 6 bases and 4 bases, in that order; junction bases with no gene match: 7. CDR1 is MDHEN, CDR2 SYDVKM, per germline. The CDR3 contains 15 residues. The CDR3 nucleotides read TGTGCCAGCAGCGACCTAGCGGGAGAATCAGATACGCAGTATTTT. Translating gives CASSDLAGESDTQYF.

The chain has TRBV7-2 and TRBJ1-3, with D perhaps TRBD1 (5 bases). There are 16 residues in the CDR3. CDR1 and CDR2 (germline): SGHTA, FQGNSA. Trimming shortened V by 6 bases and J by 4 bases, and 19 bases separated the two germline ends. The CDR3 protein is CASRSRESEGGNTIYF. CDR3 bases: TGTGCCAGCAGGTCCCGGGAGAGCGAGGGGGGAAACACCATATATTTT.

This clone was detected only a few times. This chain joins TRBV29-1 and TRBJ2-7; 10 nucleotides agree with TRBD1. The germline V gene has CDR1 SQVTM and CDR2 ANQGSEA. Unmatched junction bases numbered 5, after V lost 5 bases and J lost 7 bases. This CDR3 is 12 amino acids long. The CDR3 loop reads CSVTGTGDEQYF. As DNA, the CDR3 is TGCAGCGTTACCGGGACAGGGGATGAGCAGTACTTC.

CDR3 sequence: CASSQDNRHEQFF. In DNA, the CDR3 is TGCGCCAGCAGCCAAGATAACCGCCATGAGCAGTTCTTC. The chain is built from TRBV4-3 and TRBJ2-1; D is undetermined. Germline CDR1 LGHNA, CDR2 YSLEER. The V end was cut by 0 bases, the J end by 8 bases, with 8 bases between. This CDR3 comprises 13 residues.

The CDR3 DNA sequence: TGTGCCAGCAGTAGCCGGAATAGGGGGGGGGAGACCCAGTACTTC. Translation: CASSSRNRGGETQYF. The chain carries TRBV6-5 and TRBJ2-5; a weak D match, TRBD2 (7 bases). Germline V gene lookup returns CDR1 MNHEY and CDR2 SVGAGI. The CDR3 is 15 amino acids. The V gene lost 5 bases and the J gene lost 5 bases, with 18 bases spanning the gap.

The chain combines TRBV10-3 with TRBJ1-2; possible D gene TRBD1, 5 bases. Trimming removed 6 bases at V and 7 bases at J, with 12 bases between. This CDR3 is 12 amino acids long. Germline CDR1 reads ENHRY; CDR2 reads SYGVKD. This chain's CDR3 is CAIREQGSGYTF. The CDR3 region has the DNA TGTGCCATCAGAGAGCAGGGAAGTGGCTACACCTTC.

The chain carries TRBV10-3 and TRBJ2-6, with TRBD1 identical over 10 bases. Germline CDR1 is ENHRY and CDR2 is SYGVKD. The CDR3 is made up of 19 amino acids. The ends lost 10 bases at V and 1 base at J; junction bases unmatched: 16. CDR3 nucleotides: TGTGCCACCGGAATGTTCCGGGACAGGGGAAGGTCTGGGGCCAACGTCCTGACTTTC. As protein: CATGMFRDRGRSGANVLTF.

This chain joins TRBV14 and TRBJ1-2; D is possibly TRBD1 (5 bases). Trimming shortened V by 4 bases and J by 6 bases, and 21 bases separated the two germline ends. The germline CDR1 and CDR2 sequences are SGHDN and FVKESK. The length of the CDR3 is 16 residues. CDR3 residues: CASSLRTPGGAHGYTF. The DNA for the CDR3 is TGTGCCAGCAGCCTGAGGACCCCCGGGGGAGCTCATGGCTACACCTTC.

V usage is TRBV5-4 and J usage is TRBJ2-7; 10 positions agree with TRBD2. Looked up from germline, CDR1 is SGHNT and CDR2 is YYREEE (reference sequence). V gave up 0 bases and J gave up 2 bases; unmatched junction bases: 5. This CDR3 comprises 16 residues. CDR3 in amino acids: CASSLGRTSGAYEQYF. The CDR3 coding sequence is TGTGCCAGCAGCTTGGGGCGGACTAGCGGCGCCTACGAGCAGTACTTC.

This chain uses TRBV5-1 with TRBJ1-5; TRBD1 aligns across 9 bases. The V gene end was trimmed by 0 bases and the J gene end by 7 bases; junction bases not matched to a gene: 5. The CDR3 totals 15 residues. Germline CDR1 reads SGHRS; CDR2 reads YFSETQ. CDR3 in DNA: TGCGCCAGCAGCTTGGGTGGGACAGGGTACCAGCCCCAGCATTTT. Protein sequence: CASSLGGTGYQPQHF.

The chain carries TRBV30 and TRBJ1-2; D not resolved. The CDR3 runs to 13 residues. Trimming cost V 1 base and J 4 bases, with 10 bases left between them. The germline gives CDR1 GTSNPN, CDR2 SVGIG (reference sequence). This CDR3 reads CAWSAGLGYGYTF. The CDR3 DNA reads as TGTGCCTGGAGTGCCGGGCTGGGCTATGGCTACACCTTC.

V and J are TRBV2 and TRBJ2-2; TRBD2 agrees at 9 bases. Trimming at V came to 4 bases and at J to 4 bases, leaving 4 bases not matched to a gene. The CDR3 length is 15 residues. Germline V gives CDR1 SNHLY, CDR2 FYNNEI. CDR3 sequence: CASSVDSGGTGELFF. CDR3 nucleotides: TGTGCCAGCAGTGTAGATAGCGGGGGCACCGGGGAGCTGTTTTTT.

This chain links TRBV15 with TRBJ2-6; 8 bases are a match to TRBD1. Germline loops: CDR1 LNHNV, CDR2 YYDKDF (reference sequence). CDR3 length equals 15 residues. The V segment lost 4 bases and the J segment 2 bases; nucleotides outside the gene matches: 1. The CDR3 spells CATSTGGTGANVLTF. In nucleotides, the CDR3 is TGTGCCACCAGCACAGGGGGCACTGGGGCCAACGTCCTGACTTTC.

In this sample, this clone turned up once. The V and J genes are TRBV9 and TRBJ2-7, with D possibly being TRBD1 or TRBD2 (5 bases each). There are 14 residues in the CDR3. Trimming cost V 0 bases and J 4 bases, with 11 bases left between them. CDR1 is SGDLS, CDR2 YYNGEE, per germline. Written as DNA, the CDR3 is TGTGCCAGCAGCGTAGGTAGGGGAGATTACGAGCAGTACTTC. Its translation: CASSVGRGDYEQYF. The variable domain in full, completed from reference TRBV9 and TRBJ2-7, reads DSGVTQTPKHLITATGQRVTLRCSPRSGDLSVYWYQQSLDQGLQFLIQYYNGEERAKGNILERFSAQQFPDLHSELNLSSLELGDSALYFCASSVGRGDYEQYFGPGTRLTVT.

V is TRBV6-2 or TRBV6-3 and J is TRBJ2-2, with 7 bases lining up with TRBD1. The CDR3 sequence is 15 residues long. The germline CDR1 and CDR2 sequences are MNHEY and SVGEGT. V lost 6 bases and J lost 4; bases outside the gene matches: 8. CDR3 protein: CASSDPGQVTGELFF. The CDR3 bases are TGTGCCAGCAGCGACCCCGGACAGGTCACCGGGGAGCTGTTTTTT.